This TCR beta chain was captured by sequencing in a study of CXCR3-negative and CXCR3-positive naive CD8 T cells. Sorts performed in triplicate captured hundreds of thousands of cells each from every CD8+ T cell subset. Through 5' RACE with UMI labels, the TRB cDNA libraries were prepared. TCRdb reanalyzed the 5' RACE reads, giving one entry per CDR3 protein sequence and no DNA. Its table lists tens of thousands of distinct CDR3 sequences. Germline V gives CDR1 SGHTA, CDR2 FQGTGA. This CDR3 has 16 amino acids. The chain carries TRBV7-3 and TRBJ2-1; TCRdb outputs TRBD2, but without DNA this stays unchecked. Sequencing input: memory CD8+ T cells from blood. This sequence was found in a human donor in good health. Some clones in this sample may be carry-over from other donors' samples. The CDR3 sequence is CASSLRARTSDNEQFF.